The sequence of this T cell receptor (beta chain) was determined in a study of blood T cell repertoires in COVID-19 (dated by TCRdb to the early 2020s). Study-level background: Collaborator samples came from the United States, Italy and Spain and covered acute and convalescent phases of COVID-19. The material from the prospective study consisted of cDNA or gDNA derived from T cells, B-cell-depleted T cells, or PBMCs. Subjects who had been exposed to COVID-19, were actively infected with it, or had recovered from it provided the deeply sampled blood TCRbeta repertoires that made up the dataset. The repertoires were made available in a free public database intended to serve as a resource for research on the immune response to SARS-CoV-2. The samples were drawn from two sources: the first 160 participants of the ongoing ImmuneRACE study, and over 1,000 subjects contributed by 6 global collaborators. Sample metadata almost always included a de-identified subject ID, COVID-19 status, age in years and sex. Where available, HLA class I and class II types were obtained from metadata supplied by the sample provider rather than from assay-based typing. What the authors observed across the whole study: The amount of clinical and demographic metadata varied by source and participant and was provided uncurated.

TCRbeta CDR3 regions were amplified from genomic DNA using the immunoSEQ Assay, a bias-controlled multiplex PCR. Per the authors' processing: Nucleated cell counts per sample were estimated from amplification of reference gene primers within the assay. To quantify the absolute abundance of each unique TCRbeta CDR3 rearrangement, sequence reads were collapsed and filtered. For each sample, productive Simpson clonality was calculated as the square root of Simpson's diversity index across productive rearrangements. Here the immuneACCESS table is served through TCRdb, limited to in-frame sequences with V and J called. Missing clones are a known gap in these copies; in checked studies unresolved V genes cover under half, and the rest lacks a known reason. The DNA gave D and trimming, while V, J and clone size come from that table. A total of around 250,000 clones appear in this sample, about 89% of them only once. The ten largest clones take up approximately 3.7% of the sample.

Participants in the prospective study were enrolled through a virtual design, were aged about 18 to 100 years, and lived in some 24 United States geographic areas. Cohort assignment in the prospective study relied on participant-reported clinical history from a screening survey and a study questionnaire. Recovered participants in ImmuneRACE Cohort 3 were defined by two consecutive negative NP/OP PCR tests, clearance by a healthcare professional, or resolution of symptoms. In the prospective study, mobile phlebotomists collected whole blood, serum and a nasopharyngeal or oropharyngeal swab from each participant. Prospective study participants could optionally give additional blood draws and questionnaires over an approximately two-month period. Blood samples from the prospective study were shipped frozen or at room temperature prior to DNA extraction. This clone was recorded once. What antigen it recognizes has not been identified. The sample holds no much larger clone one base away, and base qualities are not on file.

Sequenced sample: PBMCs or T cells enriched from blood (not recorded which). The receptor was derived from a young woman who had recovered from COVID-19.

CDR3 loop: CASSIWEDANEQFF. At the DNA level, the sequence is TGTGCCAGTAGTATATGGGAGGACGCCAATGAGCAGTTCTTC. The chain employs TRBV19 and TRBJ2-1; a tentative D call is TRBD2 (6 bases match). CDR1 and CDR2 (LNHDA, SQIVND) derive from the germline V gene (reference sequence). V drops 2 bases and J drops 6 bases, leaving 11 bases in between. From the cysteine through the phenylalanine, the CDR3 covers 14 amino acids. The sequence is cut down to CDR3 DNA, 42 bases in frame from base 1.